These T cell receptor beta chains were read from a single sample in a study of T cells in Graves' hyperthyroidism and ophthalmopathy. TCRdb redid the calling of the multiplex PCR reads with MiXCR, one entry per CDR3 protein. The sample lists 250,000 to 350,000 distinct CDR3 sequences; 15% to 20% were seen once. Sequenced input: blood. These receptors were collected from a woman aged 60-70 years with Graves' ophthalmopathy. The CDR3 runs from the conserved cysteine through the conserved F or W. Fields, in order: J gene, V gene, D gene, clone size, CDR3 DNA, CDR3 protein. A D gene is named only where the DNA matches it firmly. Only some rows state a clone size, as once, few, many or a class for expanded clones.

J: TRBJ1-1
V: TRBV2
D: .
size: many
DNA: TGTGCCAGCAGTGAAGCGCTTTTCTCTGAAGCTTTCTTT
CDR3: CASSEALFSEAFF

J: TRBJ1-2
V: TRBV4-1
D: .
size: few
DNA: TGCGCCAGCAGCCAAGGAGCATTTCGAGTCGGGGGCTTTGGCTACACCTTC
CDR3: CASSQGAFRVGGFGYTF

J: TRBJ1-1
V: TRBV5-4
D: TRBD1
size: .
DNA: TGTGCCAGCAGCGCCGGACAGGGGAGGACTGAAGCTTTCTTT
CDR3: CASSAGQGRTEAFF

J: TRBJ2-1
V: TRBV7-2
D: .
size: many
DNA: TGTGCCAGCAGCTCCCGGCTAGGAGAGCGGAATGAGCAGTTCTTC
CDR3: CASSSRLGERNEQFF

J: TRBJ2-2
V: TRBV2
D: .
size: many
DNA: TGTGCCAGCAGTACAGGAGTGGGTACCGGGGAGCTGTTTTTT
CDR3: CASSTGVGTGELFF

J: TRBJ2-1
V: TRBV30
D: TRBD2
size: .
DNA: TGTGCCTGGAGTGTATGGAGCGGGAGGACCTACAATGAGCAGTTCTTC
CDR3: CAWSVWSGRTYNEQFF

J: TRBJ2-1
V: TRBV6-1
D: .
size: many
DNA: TGTGCCAGCAGTCCCGCTAGTTACAATGAGCAGTTCTTC
CDR3: CASSPASYNEQFF

J: TRBJ1-1
V: TRBV28
D: TRBD1
size: many
DNA: TGTGCCAGCAGACTGTATACAGGGGACACTGAAGCTTTCTTT
CDR3: CASRLYTGDTEAFF

J: TRBJ2-1
V: TRBV28
D: TRBD2
size: many
DNA: TGTGCCAGCAGACTTCCGGGACTAGCGGGAATCAATGAGCAGTTCTTC
CDR3: CASRLPGLAGINEQFF

J: TRBJ1-3
V: TRBV6-1
D: .
size: .
DNA: TGTGCCAGCAGATTAGACAGCTCTGGAAACACCATATATTTT
CDR3: CASRLDSSGNTIYF

J: TRBJ1-1
V: TRBV29-1
D: TRBD1
size: few
DNA: TGCAGCGTCCGGACAGGGGAGATGAACACTGAAGCTTTCTTT
CDR3: CSVRTGEMNTEAFF

J: TRBJ2-2
V: TRBV7-3
D: TRBD1
size: .
DNA: TGTGCCAGCAGCTTAGGACAGGGAGGAACTCCCGGGGAGCTGTTTTTT
CDR3: CASSLGQGGTPGELFF

J: TRBJ1-4
V: TRBV2
D: .
size: few
DNA: TGTGCCAGCAGTGCCGGGATGAGGAAACTGTTTTTT
CDR3: CASSAGMRKLFF

J: TRBJ1-1
V: TRBV28
D: TRBD1
size: many
DNA: TGTGCCAGCAGTGACCAGGGGGCTCGCACTGAAGCTTTCTTT
CDR3: CASSDQGARTEAFF

J: TRBJ1-1
V: TRBV2
D: .
size: many
DNA: TGTGCCAGCAGTGAATCGGGGGTAAGGAACACTGAAGCTTTCTTT
CDR3: CASSESGVRNTEAFF

J: TRBJ2-7
V: TRBV6-2/TRBV6-3
D: .
size: .
DNA: TGTGCCAGCAGTTACACGACAGAGGGGCGGAATGAGCAGTACTTC
CDR3: CASSYTTEGRNEQYF

J: TRBJ1-2
V: TRBV7-6
D: TRBD1
size: many
DNA: TGTGCCAGCAGCCCCTCTTGGACAGGGGCTGGCTATGGCTACACCTTC
CDR3: CASSPSWTGAGYGYTF

J: TRBJ1-2
V: TRBV7-2
D: .
size: once
DNA: TGTGCCAGCAGCCCCCCGAGGAATCATTATGGCTACACCTTC
CDR3: CASSPPRNHYGYTF

J: TRBJ2-7
V: TRBV6-1
D: TRBD2
size: many
DNA: TGTGCCAGCAGCTCCCCGGGACTAGCGTCCTACGAGCAGTACTTC
CDR3: CASSSPGLASYEQYF

J: TRBJ2-6
V: TRBV7-3
D: .
size: many
DNA: TGTGCCAGCAGCTTGGGGGGTAGTGGGGCCAACGTCCTGACTTTC
CDR3: CASSLGGSGANVLTF

J: TRBJ2-4
V: TRBV19
D: TRBD1
size: .
DNA: TGTGCCAGTAGTAAATCGACAGGGCTTGAACTAGCCAAAAACATTCAGTACTTC
CDR3: CASSKSTGLELAKNIQYF

J: TRBJ1-1
V: TRBV7-2
D: TRBD1
size: many
DNA: TGTGCCAGCTTCCGGCGGACAGGTCGAACTGAAGCTTTCTTT
CDR3: CASFRRTGRTEAFF

J: TRBJ1-5
V: TRBV12-3/TRBV12-4
D: .
size: few
DNA: TGTGCCAGCAGTTTTCAGGGGCGCGGTCAGCCCCAGCATTTT
CDR3: CASSFQGRGQPQHF

J: TRBJ1-2
V: TRBV9
D: TRBD1
size: .
DNA: TGTGCCAGCAGCGTCGGGGGACAGGGGGCGGCTGGCTACACCTTC
CDR3: CASSVGGQGAAGYTF

J: TRBJ2-1
V: TRBV27
D: TRBD2
size: few
DNA: TGTGCCAGCAGTCCCCGACTAGCCTATGAGCAGTTCTTC
CDR3: CASSPRLAYEQFF

J: TRBJ2-3
V: TRBV7-2
D: .
size: many
DNA: TGTGCCAGCAGCTTGCAGTACACAGATACGCAGTATTTT
CDR3: CASSLQYTDTQYF

J: TRBJ2-3
V: TRBV7-2
D: .
size: many
DNA: TGTGCCAGCAGCGATGGTCAGCCCACAGATACGCAGTATTTT
CDR3: CASSDGQPTDTQYF

J: TRBJ2-7
V: TRBV5-5
D: TRBD1
size: few
DNA: TGTGCCAGCGCAGGGTCATCCGGGACAGGATATCCCTACGAGCAGTACTTC
CDR3: CASAGSSGTGYPYEQYF

J: TRBJ1-1
V: TRBV6-5
D: TRBD1
size: many
DNA: TGTGCCAGCAGTTACTCGGAGACAGGGGGCGACACTGAAGCTTTCTTT
CDR3: CASSYSETGGDTEAFF

J: TRBJ2-1
V: TRBV28
D: TRBD2
size: many
DNA: TGTGCCAGCAGTACGCGGGGGGGACCGACGCGGAATGAGCAGTTCTTC
CDR3: CASSTRGGPTRNEQFF

J: TRBJ2-1
V: TRBV6-2/TRBV6-3
D: TRBD2
size: .
DNA: TGTGCCAGCAGGAGGGGGCGGGAGGGCTCCTACAATGAGCAGTTCTTC
CDR3: CASRRGREGSYNEQFF

J: TRBJ2-1
V: TRBV4-2
D: TRBD2
size: few
DNA: TGTGCCAGCAGCCAACTGCTTAGCGGGGGGGCCCTCAATGAGCAGTTCTTC
CDR3: CASSQLLSGGALNEQFF

J: TRBJ1-1
V: TRBV20-1
D: .
size: many
DNA: TGCAGTGCTAGAGTAAGGCAGACGAACACTGAAGCTTTCTTT
CDR3: CSARVRQTNTEAFF

J: TRBJ1-2
V: TRBV6-2/TRBV6-3
D: .
size: medium-sized
DNA: TGTGCCAGCAGTGATGGACAGCGCCTCTATGGCTACACCTTC
CDR3: CASSDGQRLYGYTF

J: TRBJ1-5
V: TRBV5-1
D: TRBD1
size: .
DNA: TGCGCCAGCAGCTTGGAGGGACAGGCCGGGAATCAGCCCCAGCATTTT
CDR3: CASSLEGQAGNQPQHF

J: TRBJ1-1
V: TRBV7-2
D: .
size: many
DNA: TGTGCCAGCAGCATAGGGCCTGGGCGGGCAAGGAGGGACACTGAAGCTTTCTTT
CDR3: CASSIGPGRARRDTEAFF

J: TRBJ2-7
V: TRBV15
D: TRBD1
size: few
DNA: TGTGCCACCAGCAGATCCCGGACAGGGGGCGAGTACGAGCAGTACTTC
CDR3: CATSRSRTGGEYEQYF

J: TRBJ1-1
V: TRBV2
D: .
size: many
DNA: TGTGCCAGCAATAAAGACATTCTCACTGAAGCTTTCTTT
CDR3: CASNKDILTEAFF

J: TRBJ2-1
V: TRBV6-2/TRBV6-3
D: TRBD1
size: many
DNA: TGTGCCAGCAGTTACGTCGGGACAGACCTTTACAATGAGCAGTTCTTC
CDR3: CASSYVGTDLYNEQFF

J: TRBJ2-7
V: TRBV19
D: TRBD1
size: many
DNA: TGTGCCAGTAGTGTCGGACAGGGTGGATCCTACGAGCAGTACTTC
CDR3: CASSVGQGGSYEQYF

J: TRBJ2-4
V: TRBV27
D: .
size: many
DNA: TGTGCCAGCAGTTTATCTGGCATAAACATTCAGTACTTC
CDR3: CASSLSGINIQYF

J: TRBJ2-3
V: TRBV19
D: .
size: once
DNA: TGTGCCAGTAGTGTACCGGGACCCGATACGCAGTATTTT
CDR3: CASSVPGPDTQYF